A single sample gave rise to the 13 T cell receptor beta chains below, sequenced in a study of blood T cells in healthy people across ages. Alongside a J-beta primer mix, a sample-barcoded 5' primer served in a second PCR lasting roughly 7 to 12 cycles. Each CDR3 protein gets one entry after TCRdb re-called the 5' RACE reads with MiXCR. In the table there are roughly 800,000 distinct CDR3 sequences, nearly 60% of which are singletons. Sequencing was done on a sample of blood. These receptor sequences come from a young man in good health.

The CDR3 region has the DNA TGTGCCACCAGCAGAGATCCGCTCGGGGTAACCGGGGAGCTGTTTTTT. Residues: CATSRDPLGVTGELFF. The chain combines TRBV15 with TRBJ2-2; a weak D match, TRBD2 (5 bases). The CDR3 covers 16 residues. Germline V gene sequence: CDR1 LNHNV, CDR2 YYDKDF (reference sequence). Trimming took 0 bases from V and 5 from J, leaving 13 bases between them.

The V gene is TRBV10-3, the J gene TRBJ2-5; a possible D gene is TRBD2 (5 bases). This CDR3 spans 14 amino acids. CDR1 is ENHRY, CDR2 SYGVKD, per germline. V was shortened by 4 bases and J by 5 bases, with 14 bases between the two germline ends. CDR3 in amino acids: CAISVVGERETQYF. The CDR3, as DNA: TGTGCCATCAGTGTAGTTGGGGAGCGCGAGACCCAGTACTTC.

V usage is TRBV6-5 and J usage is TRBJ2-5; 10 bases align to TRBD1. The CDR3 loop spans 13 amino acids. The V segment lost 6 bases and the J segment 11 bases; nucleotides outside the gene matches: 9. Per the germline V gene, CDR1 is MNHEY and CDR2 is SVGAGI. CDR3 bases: TGTGCCAGCAGGGGGACAGGGGACTCTGCGCAGTACTTC. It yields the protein CASRGTGDSAQYF.

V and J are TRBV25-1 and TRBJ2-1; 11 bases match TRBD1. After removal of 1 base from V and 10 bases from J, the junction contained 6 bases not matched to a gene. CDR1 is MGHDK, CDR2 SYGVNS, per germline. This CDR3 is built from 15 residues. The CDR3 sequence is CASSEWGTGGSEQFF. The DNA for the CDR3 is TGTGCCAGCAGTGAATGGGGGACAGGGGGTAGCGAGCAGTTCTTC. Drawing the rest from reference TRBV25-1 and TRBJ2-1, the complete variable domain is EADIYQTPRYLVIGTGKKITLECSQTMGHDKMYWYQQDPGMELHLIHYSYGVNSTEKGDLSSESTVSRIRTEHFPLTLESARPSHTSQYLCASSEWGTGGSEQFFGPGTRLTVL.

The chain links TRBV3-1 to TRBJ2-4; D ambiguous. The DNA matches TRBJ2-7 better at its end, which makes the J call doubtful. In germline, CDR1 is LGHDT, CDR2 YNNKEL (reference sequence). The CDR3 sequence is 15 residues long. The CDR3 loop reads CASSQGRSTSYEQYF. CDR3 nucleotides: TGTGCCAGCAGCCAAGGCCGTAGTACTTCCTACGAGCAGTACTTC.

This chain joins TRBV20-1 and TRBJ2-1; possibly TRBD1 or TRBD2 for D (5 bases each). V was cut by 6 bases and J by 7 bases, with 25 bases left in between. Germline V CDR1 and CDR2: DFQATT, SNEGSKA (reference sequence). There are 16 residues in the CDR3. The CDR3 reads CSAPRGRDPLGNEQFF. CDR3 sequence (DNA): TGCAGTGCCCCTAGGGGTCGCGATCCACTAGGGAATGAGCAGTTCTTC.

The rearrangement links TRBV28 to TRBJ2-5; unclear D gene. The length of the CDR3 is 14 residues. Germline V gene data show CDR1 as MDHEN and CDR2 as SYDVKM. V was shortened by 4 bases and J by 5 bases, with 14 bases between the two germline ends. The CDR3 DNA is TGTGCCAGCAGTTCAACAGCCTTCAGGGAGACCCAGTACTTC. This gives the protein CASSSTAFRETQYF.

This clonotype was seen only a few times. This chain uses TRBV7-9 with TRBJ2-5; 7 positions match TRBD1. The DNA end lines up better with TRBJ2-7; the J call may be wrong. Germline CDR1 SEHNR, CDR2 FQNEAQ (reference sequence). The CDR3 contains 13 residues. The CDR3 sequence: CASRLGQVDEQYF. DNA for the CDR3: TGTGCCAGCAGACTCGGACAGGTTGACGAGCAGTACTTC.

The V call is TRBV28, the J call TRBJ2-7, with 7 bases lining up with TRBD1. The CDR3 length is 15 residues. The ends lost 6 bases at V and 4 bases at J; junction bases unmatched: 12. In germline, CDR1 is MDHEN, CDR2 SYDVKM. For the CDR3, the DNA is TGTGCCAGCAGCTCCTACTTGGGACAGACGTACGAGCAGTACTTC. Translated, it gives CASSSYLGQTYEQYF.

DNA of the CDR3: TGCAGCGTCCGTAGCGGGGGGGACACAGATACGCAGTATTTT. Its translation: CSVRSGGDTDTQYF. The chain links TRBV29-1 to TRBJ2-3; 11 nucleotides align to TRBD2. The CDR3 totals 14 residues. Germline assignment: CDR1 SQVTM and CDR2 ANQGSEA. The V segment lost 6 bases and the J segment 2 bases; nucleotides outside the gene matches: 4.

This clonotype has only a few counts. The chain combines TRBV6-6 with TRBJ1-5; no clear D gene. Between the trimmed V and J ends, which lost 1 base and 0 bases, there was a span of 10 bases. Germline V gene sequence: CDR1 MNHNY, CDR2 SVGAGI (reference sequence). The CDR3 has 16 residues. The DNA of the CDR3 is TGTGCCAGCAGTTACTACGGGTCGGATAGCAATCAGCCCCAGCATTTT. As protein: CASSYYGSDSNQPQHF.

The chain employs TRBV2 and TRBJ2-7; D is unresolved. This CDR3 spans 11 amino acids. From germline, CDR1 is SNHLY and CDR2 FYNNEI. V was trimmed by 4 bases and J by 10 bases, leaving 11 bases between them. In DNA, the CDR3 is TGTGCCAGCAGTGTGGTGGGAATACAGTACTTC. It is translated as CASSVVGIQYF.

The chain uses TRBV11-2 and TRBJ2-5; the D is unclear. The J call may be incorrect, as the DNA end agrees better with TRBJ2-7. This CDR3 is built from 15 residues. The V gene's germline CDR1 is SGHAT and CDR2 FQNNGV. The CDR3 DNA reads TGTGCCAGCAGCTTAGGCCAGATCCCCCTCTACGAGCAGTACTTC. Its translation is CASSLGQIPLYEQYF.